One and the same sample provided the 27 T cell receptor beta chains below, sequenced in a study of Graves' ophthalmopathy and Graves' hyperthyroidism. TCR beta CDR3 regions were amplified from RNA transcripts. First-round RT-PCR used HTBI primers; second-round multiplex PCR followed. Using its own MiXCR run on the multiplex PCR reads, TCRdb lists one record per CDR3 protein. The table includes approximately 540,000 distinct CDR3 sequences, approximately 37% detected once. The sample comprised peripheral blood or thyroid tissue (not recorded which). These receptors were obtained from an adult man with Graves' hyperthyroidism.

J is TRBJ2-7 and V is TRBV10-3, with 7 positions matching TRBD1. This CDR3 is built from 13 residues. The V segment lost 10 bases and the J segment 4 bases; nucleotides outside the gene matches: 10. Germline CDR1 and CDR2: ENHRY and SYGVKD. CDR3 nucleotide sequence: TGTGCCAAGGAAGGGGACAGCTTTTACGAGCAGTACTTC. Its protein is CAKEGDSFYEQYF.

DNA of the CDR3: TGCAGCACGGAACTACGGGGGCCTGAAGCTTTCTTT. Its translation is CSTELRGPEAFF. This chain joins TRBV29-1 and TRBJ1-1; possible D gene TRBD1, 6 bases. CDR1 SQVTM and CDR2 ANQGSEA come from the germline V gene. The V and J ends lost 8 bases and 6 bases respectively, with 16 bases between them. The length of the CDR3 is 12 residues.

The genes are TRBV28 and TRBJ2-5; D gene uncertain. V was trimmed by 5 bases and J by 0 bases, leaving 13 bases between them. CDR1 and CDR2 (germline): MDHEN, SYDVKM. The CDR3 is 15 residues long. CDR3 protein: CASSGLTENQETQYF. For the CDR3, the DNA is TGTGCCAGCAGTGGGCTAACGGAGAACCAAGAGACCCAGTACTTC.

This clonotype was recorded at least ten times. The rearrangement uses TRBV7-9 and TRBJ2-7; TRBD1 matches at 9 bases. The CDR3 has 15 amino acids. Losses at the gene ends were 6 bases for V and 3 bases for J; bases not matched to a gene: 9. The germline V gene encodes CDR1 SEHNR and CDR2 FQNEAQ (reference sequence). In nucleotides, the CDR3 is TGTGCCAGCAGTTCCCCGGGACAGGGAGGCTACGAGCAGTACTTC. Its translation is CASSSPGQGGYEQYF. The complete variable domain, with remaining parts taken from reference TRBV7-9 and TRBJ2-7, reads DTGVSQNPRHKITKRGQNVTFRCDPISEHNRLYWYRQTLGQGPEFLTYFQNEAQLEKSRLLSDRFSAERPKGSFSTLEIQRTEQGDSAMYLCASSSPGQGGYEQYFGPGTRLTVT.

This clonotype was recorded a few times. The chain carries TRBV5-4 and TRBJ1-2; TRBD1 might be the D (6 bases). Between the trimmed V and J ends, which lost 5 bases and 4 bases, there was a span of 15 bases. The V gene's germline CDR1 is SGHNT and CDR2 YYREEE (reference sequence). CDR3 length equals 14 residues. The CDR3 is CASRRLTGGYGYTF. The CDR3 nucleotides read TGTGCCAGCAGACGTCTGACAGGAGGCTATGGCTACACCTTC.

This clonotype was picked up many times. The CDR3 sequence is CASSLGTTQETQYF. CDR3 sequence (DNA): TGTGCCAGCAGCTTAGGGACTACCCAAGAGACCCAGTACTTC. The chain joins TRBV7-8 to TRBJ2-5; D is perhaps TRBD2 (6 bases). Trimming left V 1 base short and J 1 base short, with 7 bases between. In germline, CDR1 is SGHVS, CDR2 FQNEAQ. This CDR3 region has 14 residues.

This clonotype appeared many times. The gene calls are TRBV24-1 and TRBJ1-2; D gene uncertain. The CDR3 runs 14 residues. V was cut by 3 bases and J by 3 bases, with 10 bases left in between. Germline loops: CDR1 KGHDR, CDR2 SFDVKD. CDR3 region: CATSDPRTDYGYTF. The CDR3 coding sequence is TGTGCCACCAGTGATCCCCGAACGGACTATGGCTACACCTTC.

Turning to this clonotype: A read error may produce the germline difference seen at one junction end. The chain recombines TRBV7-2 with TRBJ1-2, with no clear D. Germline V gene lookup returns CDR1 SGHTA and CDR2 FQGNSA. This CDR3 is 13 amino acids long. The CDR3 nucleotides read TGTGCCAGCAGCACAGAATGGGAATCTGGCTGCACCTTC. Amino acid sequence: CASSTEWESGCTF.

V is TRBV13 and J is TRBJ1-1, with TRBD1 as a possible D gene (5 bases). This CDR3 has 15 amino acids. Between the trimmed V and J ends, which lost 7 bases and 3 bases, there was a span of 18 bases. CDR1 is PRHDT and CDR2 is FYEKMQ in the germline V gene (reference sequence). The CDR3 spells CASNSPTWGYTEAFF. In DNA form, the CDR3 reads TGTGCCAGCAACTCCCCCACTTGGGGGTACACTGAAGCTTTCTTT.

The chain has TRBV10-3 and TRBJ1-2; no clear D gene. The CDR3 is 13 residues long. Per the germline V gene, CDR1 is ENHRY and CDR2 is SYGVKD. Trimming cost V 3 bases and J 5 bases, with 10 bases left between them. The CDR3 DNA sequence: TGTGCCATCAGTGATATGGGAAAGTATGGCTACACCTTC. Translation: CAISDMGKYGYTF.

The chain joins TRBV6-5 to TRBJ2-7, with 9 nucleotides matching TRBD1. J gave up 5 bases and V 5 bases, and 7 bases lay outside the gene matches. Germline loops: CDR1 MNHEY, CDR2 SVGAGI. This CDR3 is 14 amino acids long. CDR3 nucleotides: TGTGCCAGCAGTCGACAGGGGGGGGATCACGAGCAGTACTTC. It yields the protein CASSRQGGDHEQYF.

In its sample, this clonotype was seen many times. The chain carries TRBV7-6 and TRBJ1-1; 10 positions match TRBD1. CDR1 is SGHVS, CDR2 FNYEAQ, per germline. The CDR3 sequence is 15 residues long. V gave up 5 bases and J gave up 7 bases; unmatched junction bases: 10. DNA of the CDR3: TGTGCCAGCAGCCCAAGGGGACAGGGGACCAATGAAGCTTTCTTT. Translated, it gives CASSPRGQGTNEAFF.

This clonotype was counted ten times or more. The rearrangement joins TRBV10-2 to TRBJ1-1; 10 bases are a match to TRBD1. This CDR3 has 16 residues. Germline loops: CDR1 WSHSY, CDR2 SAAADI. J gave up 1 base and V 4 bases, and 6 bases lay outside the gene matches. CDR3 in DNA: TGCGCCAGCAGTGGACAGGGGGCCTCAGGGAACACTGAAGCTTTCTTT. Its translation: CASSGQGASGNTEAFF.

This clonotype was counted many times. The chain links TRBV19 to TRBJ1-5; D is ambiguous. The CDR3 extends over 11 amino acids. The V end lost 9 bases, the J end lost 5 bases, and 8 bases lay between the germline ends. The V gene's germline CDR1 is LNHDA and CDR2 SQIVND (reference sequence). CDR3 bases: TGTGCCAGCAGCATCGATCAGCCCCAGCATTTT. As protein: CASSIDQPQHF.

The chain recombines TRBV15 with TRBJ2-3, with D perhaps matching TRBD1 or TRBD2 (6 bases each). V lost 1 base and J lost 5, with 13 bases in between. In germline, CDR1 is LNHNV, CDR2 YYDKDF (reference sequence). The CDR3 has 15 amino acids. The CDR3, as DNA: TGTGCCACCAGCAGAGTTACCGGAGGGGGAGATACGCAGTATTTT. Amino acids: CATSRVTGGGDTQYF.

The sample holds one count of this clonotype. The germline gene is not matched at one end of the junction; a read error may be the cause. This chain connects TRBV19 to TRBJ2-6, with D perhaps being TRBD1 or TRBD2 (5 bases each). CDR1 is LNHDA and CDR2 is SQIVND in the germline V gene (reference sequence). The CDR3 contains 17 residues. The CDR3: CASTIYEGSSGANVLTF. The CDR3 coding sequence is TGTGCCAGTACTATATACGAGGGGAGCTCTGGGGCCAACGTCCTGACTTTC.

The J gene is TRBJ2-3, the V gene TRBV7-2, with 10 nucleotides matching TRBD2. Germline V lookup: CDR1 SGHTA, CDR2 FQGNSA. The ends lost 5 bases at V and 8 bases at J; junction bases unmatched: 13. The CDR3 runs 16 residues. CDR3 bases: TGTGCCAGCAGCCAAGATGGAGCGGGAGGGCGTAGTACGCAGTATTTT. Protein sequence: CASSQDGAGGRSTQYF.

Turning to this clonotype: A much larger clone is a single base away; this may be a read error. This sequence joins TRBV14 and TRBJ2-5, with D tentatively TRBD1 (5 bases). The length of the CDR3 is 14 residues. The germline gives CDR1 SGHDN, CDR2 FVKESK. V gave up 1 base and J gave up 4 bases, with 10 bases separating them. DNA for the CDR3: TGTGCCAGCAGCCAAGCTTCAGGGCCAGAGACCCAGTACTTC. Translating gives CASSQASGPETQYF.

This clonotype was counted many times. This sequence joins TRBV7-8 and TRBJ2-2; D remains ambiguous. Germline CDR1 and CDR2: SGHVS and FQNEAQ. The length of the CDR3 is 15 residues. Trimming took off 1 base at V and 4 bases at J, with 10 bases between the two ends. CDR3: CASSLEQLGTGELFF. CDR3 in DNA: TGTGCCAGCAGCTTAGAACAGTTGGGCACCGGGGAGCTGTTTTTT.

This chain joins TRBV7-2 and TRBJ1-5; 12 nucleotides agree with TRBD1. Gene TRBJ2-3 matches the end of the DNA better, so the J call may be wrong. This CDR3 is built from 15 residues. From germline, CDR1 is SGHTA and CDR2 FQGNSA. This CDR3 is CASSWDRGLTDTQYF. The CDR3 DNA is TGTGCCAGCAGCTGGGACAGGGGGCTTACAGATACGCAGTATTTT.

Comments on this clonotype: A much larger clone is a single base away; this may be a read error. V gene TRBV25-1 combines with J gene TRBJ2-7, with TRBD1 as a possible D gene (6 bases). Germline values: CDR1 MGHDK, CDR2 SYGVNS. The CDR3 loop spans 14 amino acids. V shed 2 bases and J shed 2 bases, with 10 bases lying between them. The CDR3 bases are TGTGCCAGCAGTGAACATGCAGGGGCCTACGAGCAGTACTTC. Translated: CASSEHAGAYEQYF.

V and J are TRBV2 and TRBJ1-5; TRBD1 matches at 9 bases. V was clipped by 4 bases and J by 3 bases; unmatched bases: 4. CDR1 is SNHLY and CDR2 is FYNNEI in the germline V gene. CDR3 length: 15 residues. The CDR3 bases are TGTGCCAGCAGTGTAACAGGGGGCTACAATCAGCCCCAGCATTTT. Its translation is CASSVTGGYNQPQHF.

V and J are TRBV29-1 and TRBJ1-2; TRBD1 matches at 9 bases. The V and J ends lost 8 bases and 5 bases, in that order; junction bases with no gene match: 12. Germline V gene data show CDR1 as SQVTM and CDR2 as ANQGSEA. This CDR3 spans 14 amino acids. CDR3 in amino acids: CSLGLAGQGYGYTF. The CDR3 region has the DNA TGCAGCCTCGGACTAGCGGGACAGGGATATGGCTACACCTTC.

The V gene is TRBV7-9, the J gene TRBJ2-2; 8 bases fit TRBD1. Germline V lookup: CDR1 SEHNR, CDR2 FQNEAQ (reference sequence). This CDR3 region has 16 residues. V lost 1 base to trimming and J lost 9 bases; unmatched junction nucleotides: 10. The CDR3 protein is CASSLDRDRRRRELFF. The CDR3 DNA is TGTGCCAGCAGCTTAGACCGGGACAGGCGCCGTCGGGAGCTGTTTTTT.

This chain connects TRBV20-1 to TRBJ1-6, with D tentatively TRBD1 (6 bases). This CDR3 is 17 amino acids long. V was clipped by 2 bases and J by 10 bases, with 24 bases between them. In germline, CDR1 is DFQATT, CDR2 SNEGSKA (reference sequence). The CDR3 here is CSARRGGGRLWNSPLHF. In DNA, the CDR3 is TGCAGTGCTAGACGAGGGGGGGGAAGGTTATGGAACTCACCCCTCCACTTT.

The V call is TRBV15, the J call TRBJ1-5; D gene ambiguous. Trimming stripped 3 bases from V and 0 bases from J, with 9 bases between. In germline, CDR1 is LNHNV, CDR2 YYDKDF (reference sequence). The CDR3 covers 15 residues. CDR3 in DNA: TGTGCCACCAGCAGCTGGGGAGATAGCAATCAGCCCCAGCATTTT. The encoded protein is CATSSWGDSNQPQHF.

As to this clonotype: A junction boundary mismatches the germline segment, possibly from a read error. DNA for the CDR3: TGTGCCAGCAGTTTCGCCAGGGGGGGGACTGAGGCTTTCTTT. Translation: CASSFARGGTEAFF. The chain links TRBV6-6 to TRBJ1-1, with TRBD1 matching 7 bases. This CDR3 comprises 14 residues. Per the germline V gene, CDR1 is MNHNY and CDR2 is SVGAGI (reference sequence).